These T cell receptor beta chains were read from a single sample in a study of OX40 agonist ivuxolimab in advanced cancers. TCRdb's table, derived via immunoSEQ multiplex PCR, lists solely in-frame clones and lacks some. This sample has 20,000 to 25,000 clones, with approximately 80% found just once. Sample: CD4+ or CD8+ T cells sorted from blood, taken in a trial of the OX40 agonist ivuxolimab. These receptor sequences come from an adult with an advanced solid tumor such as melanoma, head and neck, liver or kidney cancer. CDR3s include the opening cysteine and the closing phenylalanine or tryptophan. A D gene is named only where the DNA matches it firmly. Not every row has a clone size; where given, it reads once, few, many or a size class.

TRBV7-8	-	TRBJ2-7	-	CASSPFGNEQYF	TGTGCCAGCAGCCCCTTTGGGAACGAGCAGTACTTC
TRBV6-6	-	TRBJ1-1	-	CASSFRGPTEAFF	TGTGCCAGCAGTTTCAGGGGCCCCACTGAAGCTTTCTTT
TRBV19	-	TRBJ1-5	-	CASSIEQGNQPQHF	TGTGCCAGTAGTATCGAACAGGGTAATCAGCCCCAGCATTTT
TRBV6-1	-	TRBJ2-7	TRBD1	CASSEFTGVPYEQYF	TGTGCCAGCAGTGAATTCACAGGGGTTCCCTACGAGCAGTACTTC
TRBV7-9	-	TRBJ2-7	-	CASSLGDGYEQYF	TGTGCCAGCAGCTTAGGGGACGGCTACGAGCAGTACTTC
TRBV14	-	TRBJ2-7	-	CASSQDLVVYEQYF	TGTGCCAGCAGCCAAGATCTTGTTGTATACGAGCAGTACTTC
TRBV5-1	once	TRBJ2-7	TRBD1	CASSLVRTGKYEQYF	TGCGCCAGCAGCTTGGTTCGGACAGGGAAATACGAGCAGTACTTC
TRBV23-1	medium-sized	TRBJ1-3	-	CASRLQAAGNTIYF	TGCGCCAGCAGGTTACAGGCAGCTGGAAACACCATATATTTT
TRBV27	-	TRBJ2-7	TRBD1	CASKDRDYEQYF	TGTGCCAGTAAGGACAGGGACTACGAGCAGTACTTC
TRBV7-3	-	TRBJ2-1	-	CASSLSGSSYNEQFF	TGTGCCAGCAGCCTATCGGGCAGCTCCTACAATGAGCAGTTCTTC